The 29 T cell receptor beta chains listed next were all sequenced from one sample in a study of T cell changes during pregnancy in multiple sclerosis. TCRdb's table, derived via immunoSEQ multiplex PCR, lists solely in-frame clones and lacks some. The table lists 45,000 to 65,000 clones, over 90% of them singletons, with roughly 2.5% in the top ten. The material was CD8+ T cells from peripheral blood mononuclear cells, obtained in the third trimester of pregnancy. These receptors came from a female donor with multiple sclerosis, enrolled in a pregnancy study.

The chain has TRBV5-1 and TRBJ2-1, with D possibly TRBD2 on 5 matching bases. V lost 0 bases to trimming and J lost 0 bases, with 10 bases between them. In germline, CDR1 is SGHRS, CDR2 YFSETQ. The CDR3 is 16 residues long. The CDR3 region is CASSLGLASSYNEQFF. For the CDR3, the DNA is TGCGCCAGCAGCTTGGGATTAGCGTCCTCCTACAATGAGCAGTTCTTC.

The gene calls are TRBV16 and TRBJ1-1; D is possibly TRBD1 (6 bases). The CDR3 runs to 15 residues. The V end lost 4 bases, the J end lost 4 bases, and 16 bases lay between the germline ends. CDR1 and CDR2 from the germline V gene are KGHSY and FQNENV. CDR3 in DNA: TGTGCCAGCAGCCTTAACAGGGAGTTTGGCACTGAAGCTTTCTTT. Protein sequence: CASSLNREFGTEAFF.

The CDR3 DNA reads as TGCGCCAGCAGCTGGGGAGGCAATGAGCAGTTCTTC. Amino acids: CASSWGGNEQFF. This rearrangement joins TRBV5-1 to TRBJ2-1; D is possibly TRBD2 (6 bases). Germline V gene lookup returns CDR1 SGHRS and CDR2 YFSETQ. The CDR3 runs to 12 residues. Trimming shortened V by 3 bases and J by 6 bases, and 7 bases separated the two germline ends.

The chain has TRBV7-9 and TRBJ2-5; possibly TRBD2 for D (5 bases). The germline V gene has CDR1 SEHNR and CDR2 FQNEAQ (reference sequence). There are 14 residues in the CDR3. V lost 1 base to trimming and J lost 5 bases, with 11 bases between them. The CDR3: CASSLVGVAETQYF. The CDR3 region has the DNA TGTGCCAGCAGCTTAGTGGGAGTGGCGGAGACCCAGTACTTC.

This CDR3 reads CASGGQGQANYGYTF. CDR3 in DNA: TGTGCCAGCGGGGGACAGGGACAAGCTAACTATGGCTACACCTTC. V gene TRBV28 combines with J gene TRBJ1-2; 9 bases map to TRBD1. V shed 8 bases, J shed 0 bases, and the junction held 7 bases outside the gene matches. The germline gives CDR1 MDHEN, CDR2 SYDVKM. The CDR3 is 15 residues long.

This clone was picked up one time. A junction end diverges from the germline sequence, so it may reflect a read error. The chain has TRBV4-3 and TRBJ2-7; tentatively, D is TRBD1 (6 bases). Germline V CDR1 and CDR2: LGHNA, YSLEER. This CDR3 contains 16 residues. The CDR3 loop is CASSEDARVGGYEQYF. In DNA form, the CDR3 reads TGCGCCAGCAGCGAAGACGCCCGGGTAGGGGGCTACGAGCAGTACTTC.

The chain employs TRBV4-1 and TRBJ2-7; D is perhaps TRBD1 (5 bases). The CDR3 extends over 16 amino acids. The V end was cut by 7 bases, the J end by 0 bases, with 19 bases between. Per germline, CDR1 MGHRA and CDR2 YSYEKL. Here the CDR3 DNA reads TGCGCCAGCACCCCGACAGTATATTCGAGCTCCTACGAGCAGTACTTC. Residues: CASTPTVYSSSYEQYF.

CDR3: CASSLLAGGLTSTDTQYF. The CDR3 DNA reads as TGTGCCAGCAGTTTACTAGCGGGAGGGTTGACTAGCACAGATACGCAGTATTTT. This chain joins TRBV27 and TRBJ2-3; 12 bases agree with TRBD2. Germline assignment: CDR1 MNHEY and CDR2 SMNVEV (reference sequence). Unmatched junction bases numbered 6, after V lost 2 bases and J lost 0 bases. This CDR3 has 18 amino acids.

The V call is TRBV7-6, the J call TRBJ2-1; the match to TRBD2 covers 9 bases. V gave up 1 base and J gave up 0 bases; unmatched junction bases: 4. The CDR3 spans 17 residues. Germline V gene data show CDR1 as SGHVS and CDR2 as FNYEAQ. DNA of the CDR3: TGTGCCAGCAGCTTAGAGACTAGCGGAAGCTCCTACAATGAGCAGTTCTTC. It codes for CASSLETSGSSYNEQFF.

The chain uses TRBV27 and TRBJ2-1, with 8 bases identical to TRBD2. Trimming took 8 bases from V and 8 from J; bases not matched to a gene: 11. Germline loops: CDR1 MNHEY, CDR2 SMNVEV (reference sequence). The CDR3 spans 14 residues. This CDR3 reads CASARLALRDEQFF. The CDR3 DNA reads TGTGCCAGCGCAAGACTAGCGCTGAGGGATGAGCAGTTCTTC.

Written as DNA, the CDR3 is TGTGCCAGCAGCTTAGGTCTCGGCGGGAACTCCTACGAGCAGTACTTC. Its translation: CASSLGLGGNSYEQYF. The chain recombines TRBV7-2 with TRBJ2-7; weak D call: TRBD2 (6 bases). V was cut by 1 base and J by 0 bases, with 13 bases left in between. The CDR3 length is 16 residues. CDR1 is SGHTA, CDR2 FQGNSA, per germline.

The chain employs TRBV2 and TRBJ1-4; tentatively, D is TRBD1 (5 bases). CDR1 is SNHLY and CDR2 is FYNNEI in the germline V gene. The CDR3 sequence is 11 residues long. Between the trimmed V and J ends, which lost 7 bases and 8 bases, there was a span of 8 bases. The DNA of the CDR3 is TGTGCCAGCACAGGGAGGGAAAAACTGTTTTTT. Translating gives CASTGREKLFF. The variable domain in full, completed from reference TRBV2 and TRBJ1-4, reads EPEVTQTPSHQVTQMGQEVILRCVPISNHLYFYWYRQILGQKVEFLVSFYNNEISEKSEIFDDQFSVERPDGSNFTLKIRSTKLEDSAMYFCASTGREKLFFGSGTQLSVL.

The J gene is TRBJ2-3, the V gene TRBV29-1; a possible D gene is TRBD2 (6 bases). This CDR3 spans 16 amino acids. Trimming took off 7 bases at V and 0 bases at J, with 20 bases between the two ends. CDR1 and CDR2 (germline): SQVTM, ANQGSEA. The chain's CDR3 is CSGSGLSSVSTDTQYF. In DNA form, the CDR3 reads TGCAGCGGATCCGGGCTTTCTAGCGTTAGCACAGATACGCAGTATTTT.

This clone was found once. The chain carries TRBV5-6 and TRBJ1-4; D gene ambiguous. V was clipped by 1 base and J by 0 bases, with 7 bases between them. The germline gives CDR1 SGHDT, CDR2 YYEEEE. CDR3 length equals 15 residues. Written as DNA, the CDR3 is TGTGCCAGCAGCTTGTTCCAGGCAACTAATGAAAAACTGTTTTTT. Translation: CASSLFQATNEKLFF.

V usage is TRBV9 and J usage is TRBJ2-7, with 11 bases that match TRBD2. With V trimmed by 0 bases and J by 7 bases, 6 bases remained unmatched. The germline CDR1 and CDR2 sequences are SGDLS and YYNGEE. The CDR3 covers 15 residues. DNA for the CDR3: TGTGCCAGCAGCGTAGCCGGGACTAGCGGATCAGAGCAGTACTTC. This codes for CASSVAGTSGSEQYF. The full variable domain, its missing parts supplied by reference TRBV9 and TRBJ2-7, is DSGVTQTPKHLITATGQRVTLRCSPRSGDLSVYWYQQSLDQGLQFLIQYYNGEERAKGNILERFSAQQFPDLHSELNLSSLELGDSALYFCASSVAGTSGSEQYFGPGTRLTVT.

The chain uses TRBV27 and TRBJ2-5; unclear D gene. Germline CDR1 is MNHEY and CDR2 is SMNVEV (reference sequence). The CDR3 consists of 13 residues. Deletions cut 6 bases from V and 2 bases from J, with 10 bases between. CDR3 in DNA: TGTGCCAGCAGCGTTCGGGTTCAAGAGACCCAGTACTTC. It translates to CASSVRVQETQYF.

The rearrangement uses TRBV27 and TRBJ2-7; 8 nucleotides line up with TRBD2. The germline V gene encodes CDR1 MNHEY and CDR2 SMNVEV (reference sequence). V lost 3 bases to trimming and J lost 3 bases; unmatched junction nucleotides: 10. The CDR3 extends over 16 amino acids. CDR3 nucleotide sequence: TGTGCCAGCAGTTTCTCTTCCGGACTAGCTGTCTACGAGCAGTACTTC. Protein product: CASSFSSGLAVYEQYF.

This sequence joins TRBV7-8 and TRBJ2-7; TRBD2 matches 10 bases. The CDR3 totals 15 residues. Germline assignment: CDR1 SGHVS and CDR2 FQNEAQ. The V and J ends lost 2 bases and 4 bases, in that order; junction bases with no gene match: 5. The CDR3 reads CASSLRTSGQYEQYF. CDR3 DNA: TGTGCCAGCAGCTTAAGGACTAGCGGTCAATACGAGCAGTACTTC. Looking up the rest from reference TRBV7-8 and TRBJ2-7 gives the full variable domain: GAGVSQSPRYKVAKRGQDVALRCDPISGHVSLFWYQQALGQGPEFLTYFQNEAQLDKSGLPSDRFFAERPEGSVSTLKIQRTQQEDSAVYLCASSLRTSGQYEQYFGPGTRLTVT.

The chain joins TRBV5-5 to TRBJ2-7; 8 nucleotides match TRBD1. Germline lookup yields CDR1 SGHKS and CDR2 YYEKEE (reference sequence). With V trimmed by 4 bases and J by 5 bases, 8 bases remained unmatched. This CDR3 comprises 14 residues. The CDR3 DNA follows: TGTGCCAGCAGCGCTCTGACAGGGGTAAACGAGCAGTACTTC. This codes for CASSALTGVNEQYF.

The genes are TRBV2 and TRBJ2-1; D possibly corresponds to TRBD1 (5 bases). The CDR3 runs to 12 residues. CDR1 is SNHLY and CDR2 is FYNNEI in the germline V gene. V lost 6 bases, J lost 6 bases, and 9 bases lay in between. The CDR3, as DNA: TGTGCCAGCAGGGGGCAGGGCAATGAGCAGTTCTTC. It codes for CASRGQGNEQFF.

V and J are TRBV27 and TRBJ2-1; TRBD2 aligns across 10 bases. J was trimmed by 2 bases and V by 5 bases; bases with no gene match: 6. The CDR3 loop spans 16 amino acids. Germline CDR1 MNHEY, CDR2 SMNVEV (reference sequence). The CDR3 DNA sequence: TGTGCCAGCAGTATATTAGCGGGAGGAACCTACAATGAGCAGTTCTTC. This gives the protein CASSILAGGTYNEQFF.

This chain connects TRBV4-2 to TRBJ2-2, with D unclear. V lost 0 bases, J lost 2 bases, and 19 bases lay in between. There are 19 residues in the CDR3. Germline CDR1 is LGHNA and CDR2 is YNFKEQ. CDR3 DNA sequence: TGTGCCAGCAGCCAAGATGCCCACCGCCAGGCAGTAAACACCGGGGAGCTGTTTTTT. Translated, it gives CASSQDAHRQAVNTGELFF.

This chain joins TRBV5-1 and TRBJ2-7, with a tentative D call TRBD1 (5 bases). The CDR3 has 15 amino acids. Germline loops: CDR1 SGHRS, CDR2 YFSETQ. V shed 0 bases and J shed 2 bases, with 12 bases lying between them. The CDR3 loop reads CASSLEGADPYEQYF. The DNA of the CDR3 is TGCGCCAGCAGCTTGGAAGGGGCCGATCCCTACGAGCAGTACTTC.

This chain connects TRBV7-9 to TRBJ2-3; no firm D call. V dropped 5 bases and J dropped 5 bases, with 11 bases sitting between them. Per the germline V gene, CDR1 is SEHNR and CDR2 is FQNEAQ (reference sequence). The CDR3 totals 13 residues. This chain's CDR3 is CASSLLELDTQYF. The CDR3 nucleotides read TGTGCCAGCAGCCTTCTAGAATTAGATACGCAGTATTTT.

In its sample, this clone was seen once. The chain carries TRBV29-1 and TRBJ2-7; the match to TRBD2 covers 8 bases. Germline V gene lookup returns CDR1 SQVTM and CDR2 ANQGSEA. The CDR3 has 12 residues. Trimming took 8 bases from V and 5 from J; bases not matched to a gene: 8. CDR3: CSTGGTANEQYF. The CDR3 DNA sequence: TGCAGCACGGGAGGGACGGCGAACGAGCAGTACTTC.

This chain joins TRBV4-3 and TRBJ1-2; TRBD1 might be the D (6 bases). Deletions cut 0 bases from V and 0 bases from J, with 11 bases between. The CDR3 is 16 amino acids. CDR1 and CDR2 (germline): LGHNA, YSLEER. The CDR3 protein is CASSQERAGANYGYTF. CDR3 sequence (DNA): TGCGCCAGCAGCCAAGAACGCGCAGGGGCTAACTATGGCTACACCTTC.

V usage is TRBV9 and J usage is TRBJ2-1, with TRBD1 matching over 8 bases. V dropped 0 bases and J dropped 2; count of bases not matched to a gene: 7. Germline V gene data show CDR1 as SGDLS and CDR2 as YYNGEE. The length of the CDR3 is 17 residues. The CDR3, as DNA: TGTGCCAGCAGCGTAGGATCTTCAGGGGGCGCCTACAATGAGCAGTTCTTC. Protein product: CASSVGSSGGAYNEQFF.

The rearrangement uses TRBV4-1 and TRBJ1-1; D perhaps matches TRBD1 (5 bases). Germline lookup yields CDR1 MGHRA and CDR2 YSYEKL. V was cut by 3 bases and J by 1 base, with 15 bases left in between. The length of the CDR3 is 16 residues. CDR3 amino acids: CASSQVGGGANTEAFF. The DNA of the CDR3 is TGCGCCAGCAGCCAGGTGGGGGGAGGAGCGAACACTGAAGCTTTCTTT.

The chain has TRBV9 and TRBJ2-3; tentatively, D is TRBD2 (5 bases). Looked up from germline, CDR1 is SGDLS and CDR2 is YYNGEE. The CDR3 extends over 15 amino acids. The V gene lost 0 bases and the J gene lost 1 base, with 9 bases spanning the gap. The CDR3 loop reads CASSVDGKGTDTQYF. CDR3 in DNA: TGTGCCAGCAGCGTAGACGGGAAGGGCACAGATACGCAGTATTTT.